This T cell receptor beta chain stems from a study of blood T cell repertoires in COVID-19. About the research overall: Acute and convalescent COVID-19 samples came from the United States, Italy and Spain.

The authors' processing: The authors estimated nucleated cell counts from reference gene primer amplification. Data came from immunoSEQ multiplex PCR; TCRdb stores just in-frame clones and leaves some out. That table furnishes V, J and clone size, whereas the DNA furnished D and trimming. Altogether around 160,000 clones are present, around 80% being singletons, with the ten largest covering about 38%. The sequencing sample was made of peripheral blood. The origin of this receptor is a human donor in a cohort sampled during active COVID-19.

DNA of the CDR3: TGTGCCAGCAGCCAGGGAGGGCGGTTGGCCAAAAACATTCAGTACTTC. Its translation is CASSQGGRLAKNIQYF. The chain has TRBV3-1 (or the pseudogene TRBV3-2) and TRBJ2-4; TRBD2 matches 7 bases. V lost 3 bases and J lost 1; bases outside the gene matches: 6. The CDR3 consists of 16 residues. Germline V gene sequence: CDR1 LGHDT, CDR2 YNNKEL (reference sequence).